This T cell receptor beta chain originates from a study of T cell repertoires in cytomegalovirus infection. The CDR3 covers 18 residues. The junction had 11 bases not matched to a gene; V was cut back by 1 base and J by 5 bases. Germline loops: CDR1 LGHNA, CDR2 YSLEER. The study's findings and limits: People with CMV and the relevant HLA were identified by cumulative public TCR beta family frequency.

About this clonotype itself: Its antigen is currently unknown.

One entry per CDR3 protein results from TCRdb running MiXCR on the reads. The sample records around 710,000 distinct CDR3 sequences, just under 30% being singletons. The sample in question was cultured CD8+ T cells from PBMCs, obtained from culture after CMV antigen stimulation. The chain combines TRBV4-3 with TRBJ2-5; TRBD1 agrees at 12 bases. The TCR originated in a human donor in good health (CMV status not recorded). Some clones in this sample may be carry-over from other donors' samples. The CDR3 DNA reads TGCGCCAGCAGCCAAGGGGACCGGGACAGGGGGCGAGGGGAGACCCAGTACTTC. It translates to CASSQGDRDRGRGETQYF.